Shown below are 27 T cell receptor beta chains from a single sample sequenced in a study of blood T cells in healthy people across ages. PCR was performed a second time for about 7 to 12 cycles using a sample-barcoded 5' primer and a J-beta primer mix. TCRdb re-called the 5' RACE reads through MiXCR, storing one row per CDR3 protein. Among some 550,000 distinct CDR3 sequences listed, 47% were seen once. Sequencing was done on a sample of blood. These receptors came from a man older than 75 in good health.

This clonotype appeared many times. V gene TRBV6-5 combines with J gene TRBJ2-7, with D possibly TRBD2 on 7 matching bases. The V end lost 6 bases, the J end lost 5 bases, and 20 bases lay between the germline ends. The germline gives CDR1 MNHEY, CDR2 SVGAGI. The CDR3 is made up of 15 amino acids. This chain's CDR3 is CASRREGGLANEQYF. The CDR3 DNA is TGTGCCAGCAGACGTGAGGGGGGGCTCGCGAACGAGCAGTACTTC.

V and J are TRBV21-1 and TRBJ2-1; the DNA was not compared with TRBD2, the D call given in the table. TRBV21-1 is designated a pseudogene. CDR3 length: 18 amino acids. CDR3 DNA sequence: TGTGCCAGCAGTAGGAGCGGGGGGCCTACCACAGCCATGGATGAGCAGTTCTTC. This gives the protein CASSRSGGPTTAMDEQFF.

The chain couples TRBV28 to TRBJ2-7; possible D gene TRBD1, 6 bases. The J call may be in error: the DNA end matches TRBJ2-5 better. Germline V lookup: CDR1 MDHEN, CDR2 SYDVKM. This CDR3 is built from 16 residues. The CDR3 sequence: CASTDPRGKGRETQYF. The CDR3 DNA is TGTGCCAGCACGGACCCTAGGGGGAAGGGGCGAGAGACCCAGTACTTC.

This clonotype has more than one count but fewer than ten. The rearrangement uses TRBV2 and TRBJ2-7, with 7 bases identical to TRBD2. The J call may be faulty, since TRBJ2-5 better matches the DNA end. This CDR3 is 15 amino acids long. The V gene's germline CDR1 is SNHLY and CDR2 FYNNEI. CDR3 residues: CANYRSGDPVQTQYF. CDR3 DNA: TGTGCCAACTATCGAAGCGGGGACCCCGTGCAGACCCAGTACTTC.

DNA of the CDR3: TGCAGTGCCACCCGGGCCTATAGCGGGGGGTTACTATATGAGCAGTTCTTC. This sequence encodes CSATRAYSGGLLYEQFF. The chain employs TRBV20-1 and TRBJ2-1; 10 positions agree with TRBD2. Losses at the gene ends were 6 bases for V and 8 bases for J; bases not matched to a gene: 19. CDR1 and CDR2 from the germline V gene are DFQATT and SNEGSKA (reference sequence). This CDR3 region has 17 residues.

This clonotype has more than one count but fewer than ten. The rearrangement joins TRBV27 to TRBJ2-3; no clear D. The CDR3 is 12 amino acids. The V gene's germline CDR1 is MNHEY and CDR2 SMNVEV (reference sequence). V gave up 2 bases and J gave up 4 bases, with 4 bases separating them. The CDR3 here is CASSLPPDTQYF. As DNA, the CDR3 is TGTGCCAGCAGTTTACCGCCAGATACGCAGTATTTT.

The CDR3 DNA reads as TGTGCCAGCAGCTCTCGGACAGGGGGCGATACGCAGTATTTT. Translated: CASSSRTGGDTQYF. The gene calls are TRBV11-3 and TRBJ2-3, with 11 nucleotides matching TRBD1. The trim removed 4 bases at V and 6 bases at J, leaving 3 bases unmatched. The germline CDR1 and CDR2 sequences are SGHNT and YENEEA. This CDR3 has 14 residues.

The chain joins TRBV6-5 to TRBJ2-5; 9 bases align to TRBD1. The V gene's germline CDR1 is MNHEY and CDR2 SVGAGI. This CDR3 is 16 amino acids long. The junction had 8 bases not matched to a gene; V was cut back by 4 bases and J by 2 bases. CDR3 in amino acids: CASSSHGTGSQETQYF. For the CDR3, the DNA is TGTGCCAGCAGTTCACACGGGACAGGGTCGCAAGAGACCCAGTACTTC.

This clonotype has only a few counts. V usage is TRBV20-1 and J usage is TRBJ2-7; the D gene is possibly TRBD2 (5 bases). This CDR3 is 14 amino acids long. Trimming took off 5 bases at V and 6 bases at J, with 20 bases between the two ends. CDR1 DFQATT and CDR2 SNEGSKA come from the germline V gene (reference sequence). CDR3 protein: CSAGLGLEEGEQYF. The DNA for the CDR3 is TGCAGTGCTGGGTTAGGACTCGAGGAAGGCGAGCAGTACTTC.

This clonotype was seen a handful of times. The rearrangement joins TRBV7-6 to TRBJ1-1, with D perhaps TRBD1 (5 bases). The germline V gene encodes CDR1 SGHVS and CDR2 FNYEAQ. CDR3 length equals 15 residues. Trimming cost V 2 bases and J 2 bases, with 12 bases left between them. The CDR3 nucleotides are TGTGCCAGCAGCTTAATTAGGACACCAAACACTGAAGCTTTCTTT. Encoded protein: CASSLIRTPNTEAFF.

The J gene is TRBJ2-1, the V gene TRBV30; 10 positions match TRBD1. V shed 1 base, J shed 3 bases, and the junction held 6 bases outside the gene matches. The CDR3 is 16 amino acids. Germline CDR1 is GTSNPN and CDR2 is SVGIG (reference sequence). Here the CDR3 reads CAWSGRGQGNYNEQFF. DNA for the CDR3: TGTGCCTGGAGTGGGAGGGGACAGGGGAACTACAATGAGCAGTTCTTC. Complete variable domain (other parts from reference TRBV30 and TRBJ2-1): SQTIHQWPATLVQPVGSPLSLECTVEGTSNPNLYWYRQAAGRGLQLLFYSVGIGQISSEVPQNLSASRPQDRQFILSSKKLLLSDSGFYLCAWSGRGQGNYNEQFFGPGTRLTVL.

This clonotype was seen a few times. The chain combines TRBV7-2 with TRBJ1-2; no definite D call. CDR3 length equals 13 residues. Germline lookup yields CDR1 SGHTA and CDR2 FQGNSA. Trimming removed 5 bases at V and 2 bases at J, with 9 bases between. The CDR3 nucleotides are TGTGCCAGCAGCCCGACGGCCAACTATGGCTACACCTTC. The encoded protein is CASSPTANYGYTF.

V gene TRBV7-2 combines with J gene TRBJ2-7; D assignment may be TRBD1 or TRBD2 (6 bases each). The better agreement between TRBJ2-5 and the DNA end casts doubt on the J call. The CDR3 consists of 16 residues. CDR1 is SGHTA, CDR2 FQGNSA, per germline. In DNA, the CDR3 is TGTGCCAGCAGCTTACCGTTTTCGAGGGGGGCAGAGACCCAGTACTTC. It yields the protein CASSLPFSRGAETQYF.

This clonotype was observed a handful of times. V is TRBV5-5 and J is TRBJ1-5; D is unresolved. V was pared by 0 bases and J by 0 bases, with 10 bases between. Germline V CDR1 and CDR2: SGHKS, YYEKEE (reference sequence). The CDR3 extends over 16 amino acids. CDR3 in amino acids: CASSLAFPLSNQPQHF. As DNA, the CDR3 is TGTGCCAGCAGCTTGGCCTTCCCACTTAGCAATCAGCCCCAGCATTTT. Looking up the rest from reference TRBV5-5 and TRBJ1-5 gives the full variable domain: DAGVTQSPTHLIKTRGQQVTLRCSPISGHKSVSWYQQVLGQGPQFIFQYYEKEERGRGNFPDRFSARQFPNYSSELNVNALLLGDSALYLCASSLAFPLSNQPQHFGDGTRLSIL.

This chain uses TRBV7-2 with TRBJ1-2; 8 bases are shared with TRBD1. This CDR3 contains 15 residues. Germline V CDR1 and CDR2: SGHTA, FQGNSA. After removal of 5 bases from V and 2 bases from J, the junction contained 7 bases not matched to a gene. The DNA of the CDR3 is TGTGCCAGCAGCCATAGGACAGGGAGGAACTATGGCTACACCTTC. Translated: CASSHRTGRNYGYTF.

This clonotype was found a few times. V gene TRBV29-1 combines with J gene TRBJ2-7; 9 bases match TRBD2. Germline loops: CDR1 SQVTM, CDR2 ANQGSEA. The J segment lost 7 bases and the V segment lost 5 bases, leaving 6 bases of the junction unmatched. CDR3 length: 12 amino acids. The CDR3 DNA is TGCAGCGTTTCTAGCGGGGCAGGTGAGCAGTACTTC. It translates to CSVSSGAGEQYF.

The sample holds a few counts of this clonotype. The chain couples TRBV7-2 to TRBJ2-1, with a possible D match to TRBD2 (6 bases). V lost 5 bases and J lost 9, with 11 bases in between. The length of the CDR3 is 12 residues. Germline lookup yields CDR1 SGHTA and CDR2 FQGNSA. The CDR3: CASSTQRVEQFF. CDR3 bases: TGTGCCAGCAGCACCCAGCGGGTTGAGCAGTTCTTC.

This clonotype appeared a few times. The chain links TRBV11-2 to TRBJ1-2; D is perhaps TRBD1 (5 bases). Per the germline V gene, CDR1 is SGHAT and CDR2 is FQNNGV. Trimming pared 0 bases from V and 8 bases from J, leaving 10 bases between. The CDR3 runs 13 residues. As DNA, the CDR3 is TGTGCCAGCAGCTTAGAACCAGGGTCCGGCTACACCTTC. This gives the protein CASSLEPGSGYTF.

The table lists this clonotype with many counts. The rearrangement links TRBV29-1 to TRBJ2-7; 7 bases line up with TRBD2. V gave up 5 bases and J gave up 3 bases; unmatched junction bases: 1. The CDR3 length is 11 residues. Germline assignment: CDR1 SQVTM and CDR2 ANQGSEA. The CDR3 DNA is TGCAGCGTTCAGCGGGACTACGAGCAGTACTTC. Translating gives CSVQRDYEQYF.

About this clonotype: It may be a read error: a sequence one base away is much more abundant. The V gene is TRBV7-9, the J gene TRBJ1-2; 9 bases match TRBD1. The CDR3 contains 15 residues. CDR1 and CDR2 (germline): SEHNR, FQNEAQ (reference sequence). CDR3 nucleotides: TGTGCCTGCAGCTTCGGACAGGGGCAGAACTATGGCTACACCTTC. This codes for CACSFGQGQNYGYTF. The full variable domain, completed using reference TRBV7-9 and TRBJ1-2, is DTGVSQNPRHKITKRGQNVTFRCDPISEHNRLYWYRQTLGQGPEFLTYFQNEAQLEKSRLLSDRFSAERPKGSFSTLEIQRTEQGDSAMYLCACSFGQGQNYGYTFGSGTRLTVV.

CDR3: CASSLAGTDYNEQFF. In DNA, the CDR3 is TGTGCCAGCAGCTTGGCCGGGACAGACTACAATGAGCAGTTCTTC. The V call is TRBV5-6, the J call TRBJ2-1; TRBD1 matches 7 bases. V dropped 0 bases and J dropped 3; count of bases not matched to a gene: 3. Germline V lookup: CDR1 SGHDT, CDR2 YYEEEE. CDR3 length: 15 amino acids. The whole variable domain, remainder taken from reference TRBV5-6 and TRBJ2-1, is DAGVTQSPTHLIKTRGQQVTLRCSPKSGHDTVSWYQQALGQGPQFIFQYYEEEERQRGNFPDRFSGHQFPNYSSELNVNALLLGDSALYLCASSLAGTDYNEQFFGPGTRLTVL.

This sequence joins TRBV4-3 and TRBJ1-2; D gene unclear. The V end was cut by 0 bases, the J end by 4 bases, with 6 bases between. CDR3 length equals 13 residues. Per germline, CDR1 LGHNA and CDR2 YSLEER. The CDR3 region is CASSQEIFYGYTF. CDR3 DNA: TGCGCCAGCAGCCAAGAGATTTTCTATGGCTACACCTTC.

This sequence joins TRBV20-1 and TRBJ2-1; 11 nucleotides line up with TRBD1. V lost 6 bases, J lost 7 bases, and 5 bases stayed unmatched. CDR1 is DFQATT and CDR2 is SNEGSKA in the germline V gene (reference sequence). The CDR3 has 13 amino acids. The CDR3 region is CSAPGQGANEQFF. The CDR3 region has the DNA TGCAGTGCCCCCGGACAGGGGGCTAATGAGCAGTTCTTC.

DNA for the CDR3: TGTGCCAGCAGCGCAGCTCCCGGCGGGACCCAGTACTTC. It codes for CASSAAPGGTQYF. The chain employs TRBV6-4 and TRBJ2-7, with D hard to call. The end of the DNA fits TRBJ2-5 better, so the J call may be wrong. CDR3 length equals 13 residues. The germline V gene encodes CDR1 MRHNA and CDR2 SNTAGT.

This clonotype was recorded a few times. The rearrangement uses TRBV4-3 and TRBJ1-5; the match to TRBD1 covers 9 bases. The trim removed 2 bases at V and 4 bases at J, leaving 3 bases unmatched. Per germline, CDR1 LGHNA and CDR2 YSLEER. The CDR3 sequence is 15 residues long. The CDR3 here is CASSQSGQGNQPQHF. CDR3 sequence (DNA): TGCGCCAGCAGCCAATCAGGACAGGGGAATCAGCCCCAGCATTTT.

This clonotype was observed a few times. The chain carries TRBV4-1 and TRBJ1-2; a weak D match, TRBD1 (5 bases). From germline, CDR1 is MGHRA and CDR2 YSYEKL. This CDR3 region has 15 residues. V was trimmed by 5 bases and J by 1 base, leaving 14 bases between them. CDR3 coding DNA: TGCGCCAGCAGCGTGCAGGGAACGGATAACTATGGCTACACCTTC. This sequence encodes CASSVQGTDNYGYTF.

For this clonotype: At one end, the junction sequence differs from germline, possibly due to a read error. The chain is built from TRBV29-1 and TRBJ1-1, with TRBD1 as a possible D gene (5 bases). This CDR3 region has 10 residues. Germline values: CDR1 SQVTM, CDR2 ANQGSEA. The CDR3 bases are TGCAGCGCTGAGGACACGGAAGCTTTCTTT. Its translation: CSAEDTEAFF.